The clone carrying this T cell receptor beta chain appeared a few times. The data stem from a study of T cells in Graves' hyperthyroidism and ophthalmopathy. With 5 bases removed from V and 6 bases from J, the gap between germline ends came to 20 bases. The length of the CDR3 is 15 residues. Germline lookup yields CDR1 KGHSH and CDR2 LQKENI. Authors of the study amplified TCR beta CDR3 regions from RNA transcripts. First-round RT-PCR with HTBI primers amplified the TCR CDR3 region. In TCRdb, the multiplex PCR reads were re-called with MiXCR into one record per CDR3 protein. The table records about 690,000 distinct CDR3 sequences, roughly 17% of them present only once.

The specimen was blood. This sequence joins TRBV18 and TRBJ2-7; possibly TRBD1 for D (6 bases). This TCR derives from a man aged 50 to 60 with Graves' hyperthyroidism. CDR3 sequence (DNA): TGTGCCAGCTCATCTGAGAACAGGGCCGTCTTCGAGCAGTACTTC. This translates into CASSSENRAVFEQYF.